The 18 T cell receptor beta chains below come from one sample, sequenced in a study of memory CD4+ T cells and cytomegalovirus serostatus. Single viable CD3+CD4+CD8-CD45RO+ cells were sorted as the memory CD4+ T cells. TCRdb keeps only in-frame clones here, not all; method: immunoSEQ multiplex PCR. The sample lists approximately 50,000 clones; over 65% were seen once. The source material was memory CD4+ T cells from blood. These receptors came from an adult in good health and CMV-seropositive.

The chain employs TRBV30 and TRBJ1-2; D remains unclear. V gave up 0 bases and J gave up 8 bases, with 13 bases separating them. CDR1 and CDR2 from the germline V gene are GTSNPN and SVGIG (reference sequence). This CDR3 has 13 residues. This CDR3 is CAWSVHGPLGYTF. CDR3 DNA sequence: TGTGCCTGGAGTGTACACGGACCATTGGGCTACACCTTC. The variable domain in full, completed from reference TRBV30 and TRBJ1-2, reads SQTIHQWPATLVQPVGSPLSLECTVEGTSNPNLYWYRQAAGRGLQLLFYSVGIGQISSEVPQNLSASRPQDRQFILSSKKLLLSDSGFYLCAWSVHGPLGYTFGSGTRLTVV.

This sequence joins TRBV6-6 and TRBJ2-3; the D gene is possibly TRBD2 (7 bases). V was trimmed by 10 bases and J by 6 bases, leaving 20 bases between them. The CDR3 contains 14 residues. Germline V gene lookup returns CDR1 MNHNY and CDR2 SVGAGI (reference sequence). The CDR3 DNA sequence: TGTGCCACCAGAGGGGGAGGGCCATGGGATACGCAGTATTTT. Its translation: CATRGGGPWDTQYF.

This chain links TRBV19 with TRBJ2-3, with TRBD1 identical over 7 bases. V lost 4 bases and J lost 0; bases outside the gene matches: 7. The CDR3 runs 16 residues. Germline V lookup: CDR1 LNHDA, CDR2 SQIVND (reference sequence). The CDR3 bases are TGTGCCAGTAGTACTGGGACAGCCGCTAGCACAGATACGCAGTATTTT. Translating it yields CASSTGTAASTDTQYF.

This chain links TRBV2 with TRBJ2-2; TRBD2 is a possible D gene (5 bases). The ends were cut back, 7 bases at V and 6 bases at J, with 12 bases in the middle. CDR3 length equals 13 residues. Germline V gene lookup returns CDR1 SNHLY and CDR2 FYNNEI. As DNA, the CDR3 is TGTGCCAGCATGGACTTGGAGGCCGGGGAGCTGTTTTTT. Its protein is CASMDLEAGELFF.

The CDR3 reads CASSETGWGGTEAFF. The CDR3 bases are TGTGCCAGCAGTGAGACAGGGTGGGGAGGCACTGAAGCTTTCTTT. The chain combines TRBV2 with TRBJ1-1; 7 bases fit TRBD1. Germline V CDR1 and CDR2: SNHLY, FYNNEI. CDR3 length: 15 residues. V trimming: 3 bases; J trimming: 4 bases; junction bases outside the gene matches: 8.

The genes are TRBV11-2 and TRBJ2-1, with D hard to call. V was clipped by 0 bases and J by 6 bases, with 9 bases between them. The CDR3 has 14 amino acids. Germline assignment: CDR1 SGHAT and CDR2 FQNNGV. The CDR3 DNA reads TGTGCCAGCAGCTTAGAATCGACCCGCAATGAGCAGTTCTTC. Its translation is CASSLESTRNEQFF.

The sample holds one count of this clone. This sequence joins TRBV28 and TRBJ1-2, with D possibly matching TRBD1 (5 bases). The germline gives CDR1 MDHEN, CDR2 SYDVKM. V gave up 2 bases and J gave up 6 bases, with 10 bases separating them. The CDR3 contains 13 residues. This CDR3 reads CASSLGGGDGYTF. The CDR3 coding sequence is TGTGCCAGCAGTTTAGGGGGAGGAGATGGCTACACCTTC.

This chain links TRBV13 with TRBJ1-1; D unclear. The germline V gene has CDR1 PRHDT and CDR2 FYEKMQ (reference sequence). This CDR3 comprises 13 residues. Trimming shortened V by 0 bases and J by 4 bases, and 6 bases separated the two germline ends. CDR3 region: CASSLGVGTEAFF. CDR3 DNA sequence: TGTGCCAGCAGCTTAGGTGTGGGCACTGAAGCTTTCTTT.

This clone was seen more than once but under ten times. V usage is TRBV19 and J usage is TRBJ1-1; 7 bases line up with TRBD1. Trimming cost V 5 bases and J 4 bases; bases outside gene matches: 10. There are 15 residues in the CDR3. The V gene's germline CDR1 is LNHDA and CDR2 SQIVND (reference sequence). The CDR3 region has the DNA TGTGCCAGTAGTTCGAACAGGGGCGGGTTCACTGAAGCTTTCTTT. This codes for CASSSNRGGFTEAFF.

The chain carries TRBV7-9 and TRBJ1-5, with 10 positions matching TRBD1. The V segment lost 4 bases and the J segment 6 bases; nucleotides outside the gene matches: 3. The V gene's germline CDR1 is SEHNR and CDR2 FQNEAQ (reference sequence). This CDR3 comprises 14 residues. As DNA, the CDR3 is TGTGCCAGCAGCTGGGGACAGGGGAGTCAGCCCCAGCATTTT. Its translation is CASSWGQGSQPQHF.

The chain joins TRBV7-2 to TRBJ2-7; D is possibly TRBD1 (6 bases). Trimming left V 0 bases short and J 3 bases short, with 9 bases between. Germline CDR1 reads SGHTA; CDR2 reads FQGNSA. The CDR3 is 14 residues long. The CDR3 reads CASSLAPQGYEQYF. CDR3 sequence (DNA): TGTGCCAGCAGCTTAGCCCCACAGGGCTACGAGCAGTACTTC.

The chain links TRBV5-6 to TRBJ2-6; 10 bases agree with TRBD1. CDR3 length: 17 amino acids. The germline V gene has CDR1 SGHDT and CDR2 YYEEEE. J was trimmed by 2 bases and V by 5 bases; bases with no gene match: 7. Here the CDR3 DNA reads TGTGCCAGCAGGGGATCCGGACAGGGGGCTGGGGCCAACGTCCTGACTTTC. Translation gives CASRGSGQGAGANVLTF.

V and J are TRBV11-2 and TRBJ1-5; the D is unclear. The CDR3 contains 13 residues. V lost 1 base to trimming and J lost 3 bases, with 4 bases between them. Germline CDR1 and CDR2: SGHAT and FQNNGV. The CDR3 loop reads CASSLGSNQPQHF. The CDR3 DNA sequence: TGTGCCAGCAGCTTAGGTTCCAATCAGCCCCAGCATTTT. The full variable domain, completed using reference TRBV11-2 and TRBJ1-5, is EAGVAQSPRYKIIEKRQSVAFWCNPISGHATLYWYQQILGQGPKLLIQFQNNGVVDDSQLPKDRFSAERLKGVDSTLKIQPAKLEDSAVYLCASSLGSNQPQHFGDGTRLSIL.

This clone occurred a few times. V usage is TRBV5-6 and J usage is TRBJ2-5; possibly TRBD1 for D (6 bases). The germline V gene has CDR1 SGHDT and CDR2 YYEEEE. This CDR3 comprises 15 residues. V lost 4 bases and J lost 5, with 18 bases in between. Written as DNA, the CDR3 is TGTGCCAGCAGCCCGAACCAAGACAGGACTGAGACCCAGTACTTC. This translates into CASSPNQDRTETQYF. Supplemented by reference TRBV5-6 and TRBJ2-5, the full variable domain reads DAGVTQSPTHLIKTRGQQVTLRCSPKSGHDTVSWYQQALGQGPQFIFQYYEEEERQRGNFPDRFSGHQFPNYSSELNVNALLLGDSALYLCASSPNQDRTETQYFGPGTRLLVL.

This sequence joins TRBV28 and TRBJ2-7; 9 bases are shared with TRBD1. This CDR3 is 16 amino acids long. The J segment lost 0 bases and the V segment lost 10 bases, leaving 13 bases of the junction unmatched. Germline CDR1 and CDR2: MDHEN and SYDVKM. The chain's CDR3 is CATFPPTGQGSYEQYF. CDR3 coding DNA: TGTGCCACCTTCCCGCCGACGGGACAGGGCTCCTACGAGCAGTACTTC.

The chain recombines TRBV7-6 with TRBJ2-2; possible D gene TRBD1, 6 bases. The germline V gene encodes CDR1 SGHVS and CDR2 FNYEAQ. The V end was cut by 6 bases, the J end by 5 bases, with 10 bases between. The CDR3 spans 13 residues. The CDR3 DNA reads as TGTGCCAGCAGAAAAGGGGGTACCGGGGAGCTGTTTTTT. Amino acids: CASRKGGTGELFF. Based on the CDR3 plus reference TRBV7-6 and TRBJ2-2, the full variable domain is GAGVSQSPRYKVTKRGQDVALRCDPISGHVSLYWYRQALGQGPEFLTYFNYEAQQDKSGLPNDRFSAERPEGSISTLTIQRTEQRDSAMYRCASRKGGTGELFFGEGSRLTVL.

V usage is TRBV5-1 and J usage is TRBJ2-3; 7 positions agree with TRBD1. Unmatched junction bases numbered 6, after V lost 0 bases and J lost 5 bases. The CDR3 is 15 residues long. The germline V gene has CDR1 SGHRS and CDR2 YFSETQ. CDR3 amino acids: CASSLAAGGRDTQYF. CDR3 sequence (DNA): TGCGCCAGCAGCTTGGCGGCAGGGGGTAGAGATACGCAGTATTTT. The complete variable domain, with remaining parts taken from reference TRBV5-1 and TRBJ2-3, reads KAGVTQTPRYLIKTRGQQVTLSCSPISGHRSVSWYQQTPGQGLQFLFEYFSETQRNKGNFPGRFSGRQFSNSRSEMNVSTLELGDSALYLCASSLAAGGRDTQYFGPGTRLTVL.

This rearrangement joins TRBV7-2 to TRBJ1-5; no definite D call. CDR1 and CDR2 from the germline V gene are SGHTA and FQGNSA. The length of the CDR3 is 13 residues. V was shortened by 5 bases and J by 1 base, with 6 bases between the two germline ends. The CDR3 loop is CASSRDSNQPQHF. CDR3 nucleotides: TGTGCCAGCAGCCGCGACAGCAATCAGCCCCAGCATTTT.